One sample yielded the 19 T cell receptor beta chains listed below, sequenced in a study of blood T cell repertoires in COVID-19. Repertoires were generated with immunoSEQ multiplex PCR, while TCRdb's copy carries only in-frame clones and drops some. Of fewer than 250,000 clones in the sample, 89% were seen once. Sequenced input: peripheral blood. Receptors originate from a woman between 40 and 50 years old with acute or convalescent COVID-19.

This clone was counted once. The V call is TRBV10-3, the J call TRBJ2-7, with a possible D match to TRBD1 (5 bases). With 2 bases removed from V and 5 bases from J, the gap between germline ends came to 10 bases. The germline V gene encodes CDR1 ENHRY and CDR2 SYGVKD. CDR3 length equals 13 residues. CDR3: CAISEGHGDEQYV. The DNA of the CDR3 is TGTGCCATCAGTGAGGGACACGGCGACGAGCAGTACGTC.

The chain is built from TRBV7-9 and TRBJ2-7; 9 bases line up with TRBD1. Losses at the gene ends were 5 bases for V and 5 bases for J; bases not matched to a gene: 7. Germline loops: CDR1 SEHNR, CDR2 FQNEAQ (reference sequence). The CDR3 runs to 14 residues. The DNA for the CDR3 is TGTGCCAGCAGCACCGGACAGGGGCGTGACGAGCAGTACGTC. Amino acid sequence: CASSTGQGRDEQYV.

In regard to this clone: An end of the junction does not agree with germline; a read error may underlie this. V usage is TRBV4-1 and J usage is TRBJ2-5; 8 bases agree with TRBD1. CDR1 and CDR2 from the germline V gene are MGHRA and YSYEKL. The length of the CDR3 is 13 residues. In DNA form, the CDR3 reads TGCGCCAGCGGCCAGGGGGCTTGGGAGACCCAGTACTTC. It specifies CASGQGAWETQYF.

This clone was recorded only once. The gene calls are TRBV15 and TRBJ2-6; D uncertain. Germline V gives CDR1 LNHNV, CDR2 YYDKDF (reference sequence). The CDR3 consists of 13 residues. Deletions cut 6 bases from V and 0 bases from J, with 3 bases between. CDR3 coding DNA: TGTGCCACCAGGAGCTCTGGGGCCAACGTCCTGACTTTC. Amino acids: CATRSSGANVLTF.

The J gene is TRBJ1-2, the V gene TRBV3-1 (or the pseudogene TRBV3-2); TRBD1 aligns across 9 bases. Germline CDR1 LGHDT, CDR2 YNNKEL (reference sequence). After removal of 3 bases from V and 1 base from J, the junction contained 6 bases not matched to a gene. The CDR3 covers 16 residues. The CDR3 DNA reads TGTGCCAGCAGCCAGTCCGGGACAGGGAGTAACTATGGCTACACCTTC. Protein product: CASSQSGTGSNYGYTF.

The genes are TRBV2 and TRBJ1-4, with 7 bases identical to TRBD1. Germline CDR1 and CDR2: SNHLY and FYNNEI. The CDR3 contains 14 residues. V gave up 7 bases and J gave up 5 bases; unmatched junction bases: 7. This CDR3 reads CASTKTGPNEKLFF. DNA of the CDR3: TGTGCCAGCACCAAGACAGGGCCCAATGAAAAACTGTTTTTT.

Here the CDR3 reads CASSPGLAHEQFF. The CDR3 nucleotides are TGTGCCAGTAGTCCGGGACTAGCCCATGAGCAGTTCTTC. The rearrangement links TRBV19 to TRBJ2-1; the match to TRBD2 covers 9 bases. With 5 bases clipped from V and 8 bases from J, the junction kept 4 bases outside the gene matches. Germline CDR1 LNHDA, CDR2 SQIVND (reference sequence). The CDR3 is 13 amino acids.

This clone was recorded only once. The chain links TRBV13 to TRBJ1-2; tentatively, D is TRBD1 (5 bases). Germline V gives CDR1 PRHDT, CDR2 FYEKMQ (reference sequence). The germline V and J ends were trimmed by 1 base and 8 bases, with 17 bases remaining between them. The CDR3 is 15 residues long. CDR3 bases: TGTGCCAGCAGCTTAGAGTCCTCCCGGCGGGACGGCTACACCTTC. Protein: CASSLESSRRDGYTF.

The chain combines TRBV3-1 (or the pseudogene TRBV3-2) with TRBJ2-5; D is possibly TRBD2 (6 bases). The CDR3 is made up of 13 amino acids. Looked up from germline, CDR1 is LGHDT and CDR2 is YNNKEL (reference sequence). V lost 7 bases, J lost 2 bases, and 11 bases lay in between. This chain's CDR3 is CASIGTVQETQYF. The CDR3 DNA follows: TGTGCCAGCATCGGGACTGTACAAGAGACCCAGTACTTC.

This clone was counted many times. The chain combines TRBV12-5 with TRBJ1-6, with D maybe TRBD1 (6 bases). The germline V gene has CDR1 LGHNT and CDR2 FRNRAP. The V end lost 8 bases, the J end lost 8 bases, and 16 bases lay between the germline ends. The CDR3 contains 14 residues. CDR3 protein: CASRPTGTDSPLHF. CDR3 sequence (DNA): TGTGCTAGTAGGCCGACAGGAACAGATTCACCCCTCCACTTT.

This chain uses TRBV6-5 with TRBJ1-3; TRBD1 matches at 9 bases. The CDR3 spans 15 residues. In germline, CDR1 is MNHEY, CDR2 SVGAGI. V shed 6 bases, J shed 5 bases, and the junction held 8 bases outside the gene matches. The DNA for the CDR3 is TGTGCCAGCAGGGACAGGGGAAGGAACAGAAACACCATATATTTT. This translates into CASRDRGRNRNTIYF.

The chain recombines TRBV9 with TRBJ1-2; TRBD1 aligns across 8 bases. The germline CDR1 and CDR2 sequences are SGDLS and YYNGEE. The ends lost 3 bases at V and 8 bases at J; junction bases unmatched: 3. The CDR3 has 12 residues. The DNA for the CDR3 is TGTGCCAGCAGCGCAGGGGGCTGGGGCTACACCTTC. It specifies CASSAGGWGYTF.

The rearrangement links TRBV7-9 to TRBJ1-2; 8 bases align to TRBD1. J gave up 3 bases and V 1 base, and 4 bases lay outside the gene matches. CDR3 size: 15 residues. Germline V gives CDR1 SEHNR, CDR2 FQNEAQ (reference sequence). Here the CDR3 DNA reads TGTGCCAGCAGCTTAGGGGCAGGGGGCGACTATGGCTACACCTTC. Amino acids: CASSLGAGGDYGYTF.

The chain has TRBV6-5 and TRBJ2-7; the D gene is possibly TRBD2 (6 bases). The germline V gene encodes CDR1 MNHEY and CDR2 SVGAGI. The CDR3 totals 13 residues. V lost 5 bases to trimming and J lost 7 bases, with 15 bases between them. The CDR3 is CASSRGESSEQYV. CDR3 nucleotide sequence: TGTGCCAGCAGTCGCGGGGAGTCATCAGAGCAGTACGTC.

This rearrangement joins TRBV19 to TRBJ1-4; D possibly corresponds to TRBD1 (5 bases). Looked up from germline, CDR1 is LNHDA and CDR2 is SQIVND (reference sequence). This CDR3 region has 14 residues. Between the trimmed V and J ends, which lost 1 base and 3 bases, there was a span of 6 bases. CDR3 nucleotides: TGTGCCAGTAGTATAGGACAGTCTAATGAAAAACTGTTTTTT. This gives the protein CASSIGQSNEKLFF.

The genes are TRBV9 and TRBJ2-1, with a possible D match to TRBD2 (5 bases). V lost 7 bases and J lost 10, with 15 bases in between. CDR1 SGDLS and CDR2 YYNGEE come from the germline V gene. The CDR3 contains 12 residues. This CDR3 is CASEGGGFEQFF. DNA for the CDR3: TGTGCCAGCGAGGGCGGAGGATTCGAGCAGTTCTTC. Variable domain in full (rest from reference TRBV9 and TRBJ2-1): DSGVTQTPKHLITATGQRVTLRCSPRSGDLSVYWYQQSLDQGLQFLIQYYNGEERAKGNILERFSAQQFPDLHSELNLSSLELGDSALYFCASEGGGFEQFFGPGTRLTVL.

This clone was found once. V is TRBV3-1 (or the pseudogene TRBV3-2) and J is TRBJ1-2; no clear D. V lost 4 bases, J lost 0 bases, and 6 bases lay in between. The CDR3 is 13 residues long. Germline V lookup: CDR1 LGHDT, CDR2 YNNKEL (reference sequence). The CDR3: CASSLTANYGYTF. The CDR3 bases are TGTGCCAGCAGCCTAACAGCTAACTATGGCTACACCTTC.

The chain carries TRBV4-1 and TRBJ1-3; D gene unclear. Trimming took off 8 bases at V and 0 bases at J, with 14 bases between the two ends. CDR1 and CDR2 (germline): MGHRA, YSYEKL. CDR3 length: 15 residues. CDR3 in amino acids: CASFGPTGSGNTIYF. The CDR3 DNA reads TGCGCCAGCTTCGGTCCGACGGGCTCTGGAAACACCATATATTTT.

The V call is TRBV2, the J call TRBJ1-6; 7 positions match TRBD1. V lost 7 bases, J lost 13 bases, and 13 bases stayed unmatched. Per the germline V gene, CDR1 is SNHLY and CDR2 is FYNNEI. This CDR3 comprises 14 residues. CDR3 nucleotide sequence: TGTGCCAGCACAGAAGGACAGGTCGCCGCGCCCCTCCACTTT. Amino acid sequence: CASTEGQVAAPLHF. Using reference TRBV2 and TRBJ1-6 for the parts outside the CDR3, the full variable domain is EPEVTQTPSHQVTQMGQEVILRCVPISNHLYFYWYRQILGQKVEFLVSFYNNEISEKSEIFDDQFSVERPDGSNFTLKIRSTKLEDSAMYFCASTEGQVAAPLHFGNGTRLTVT.